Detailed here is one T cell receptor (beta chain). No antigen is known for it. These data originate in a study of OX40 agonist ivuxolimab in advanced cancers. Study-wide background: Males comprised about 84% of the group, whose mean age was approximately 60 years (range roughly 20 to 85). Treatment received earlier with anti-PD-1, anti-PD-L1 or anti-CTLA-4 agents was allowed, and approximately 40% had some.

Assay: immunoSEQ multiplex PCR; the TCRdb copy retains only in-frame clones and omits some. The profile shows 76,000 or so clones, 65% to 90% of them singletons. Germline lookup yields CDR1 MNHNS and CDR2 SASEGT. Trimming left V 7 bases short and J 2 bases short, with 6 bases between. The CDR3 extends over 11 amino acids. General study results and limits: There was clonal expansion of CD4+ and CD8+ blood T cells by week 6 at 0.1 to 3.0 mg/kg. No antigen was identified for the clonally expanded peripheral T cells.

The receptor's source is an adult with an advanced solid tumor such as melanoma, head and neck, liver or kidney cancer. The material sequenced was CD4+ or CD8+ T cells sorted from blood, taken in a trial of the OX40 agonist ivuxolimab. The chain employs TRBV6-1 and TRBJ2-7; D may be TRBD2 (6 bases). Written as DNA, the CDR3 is TGTGCCAGCACTAGCGCCTACGAGCAGTACTTC. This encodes CASTSAYEQYF.